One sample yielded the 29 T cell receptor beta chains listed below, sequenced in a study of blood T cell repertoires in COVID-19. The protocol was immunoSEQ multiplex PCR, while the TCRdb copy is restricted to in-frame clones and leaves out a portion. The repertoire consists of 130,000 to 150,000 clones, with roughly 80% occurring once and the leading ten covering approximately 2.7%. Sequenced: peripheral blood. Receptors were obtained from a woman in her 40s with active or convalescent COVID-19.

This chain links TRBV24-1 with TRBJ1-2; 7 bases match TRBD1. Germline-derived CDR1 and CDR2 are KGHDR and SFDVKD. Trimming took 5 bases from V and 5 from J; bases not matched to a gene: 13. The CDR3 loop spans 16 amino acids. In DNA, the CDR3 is TGTGCCACCAGTGCCGGGCCAGACAGGGCAGAGTATGGCTACACCTTC. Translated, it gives CATSAGPDRAEYGYTF.

The CDR3 protein is CASSNSGQGWYGYTF. Here the CDR3 DNA reads TGTGCCAGCAGCAACTCGGGACAGGGGTGGTATGGCTACACCTTC. The V gene is TRBV6-2 or TRBV6-3, the J gene TRBJ1-2; 10 positions agree with TRBD1. This CDR3 has 15 amino acids. V lost 6 bases and J lost 5; bases outside the gene matches: 9. Germline lookup yields CDR1 MNHEY and CDR2 SVGEGT.

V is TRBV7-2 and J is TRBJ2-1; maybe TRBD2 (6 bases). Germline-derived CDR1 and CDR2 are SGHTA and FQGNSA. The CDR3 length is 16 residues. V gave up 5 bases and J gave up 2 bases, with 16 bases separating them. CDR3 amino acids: CASSAQAGTAYNEQFF. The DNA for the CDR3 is TGTGCCAGCAGCGCTCAAGCCGGGACTGCCTACAATGAGCAGTTCTTC.

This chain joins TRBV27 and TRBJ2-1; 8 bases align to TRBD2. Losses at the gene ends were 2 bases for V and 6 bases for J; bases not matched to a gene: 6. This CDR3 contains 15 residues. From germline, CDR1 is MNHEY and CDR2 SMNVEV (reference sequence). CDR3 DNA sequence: TGTGCCAGCAGTTTAAAGTCGGGGGGGGGCAATGAGCAGTTCTTC. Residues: CASSLKSGGGNEQFF.

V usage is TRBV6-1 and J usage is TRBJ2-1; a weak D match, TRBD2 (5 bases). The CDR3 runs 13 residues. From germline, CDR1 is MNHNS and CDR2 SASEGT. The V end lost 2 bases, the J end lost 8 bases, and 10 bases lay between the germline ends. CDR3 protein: CASSERAVDEQFF. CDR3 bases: TGTGCCAGCAGTGAAAGAGCGGTCGATGAGCAGTTCTTC.

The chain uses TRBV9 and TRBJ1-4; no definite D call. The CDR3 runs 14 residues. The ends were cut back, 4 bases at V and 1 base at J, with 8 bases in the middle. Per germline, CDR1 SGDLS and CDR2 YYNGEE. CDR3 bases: TGTGCCAGCAGCCCGCGGCAAACTAATGAAAAACTGTTTTTT. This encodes CASSPRQTNEKLFF.

As DNA, the CDR3 is TGCGCCAGCAGCGCTGAGGTGGAGCAGTTCTTC. Translated, it gives CASSAEVEQFF. The V call is TRBV5-1, the J call TRBJ2-1; no reliable D call. V shed 4 bases and J shed 10 bases, with 9 bases lying between them. This CDR3 contains 11 residues. Germline V gene data show CDR1 as SGHRS and CDR2 as YFSETQ.

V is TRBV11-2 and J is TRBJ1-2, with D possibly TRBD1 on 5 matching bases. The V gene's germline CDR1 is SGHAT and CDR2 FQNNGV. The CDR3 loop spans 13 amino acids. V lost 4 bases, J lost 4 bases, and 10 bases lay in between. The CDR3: CASSSQGSYGYTF. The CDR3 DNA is TGTGCCAGCAGCTCCCAGGGTTCCTATGGCTACACCTTC.

DNA for the CDR3: TGTGCCAGCAGCCCACGCCCGCGACAGGGATCTGGAAACACCATATATTTT. This gives the protein CASSPRPRQGSGNTIYF. The V gene is TRBV3-1 (or the pseudogene TRBV3-2), the J gene TRBJ1-3, with 7 bases matching TRBD1. Trimming at V came to 4 bases and at J to 1 base, leaving 10 bases not matched to a gene. The CDR3 extends over 17 amino acids. Germline CDR1 and CDR2: LGHDT and YNNKEL (reference sequence).

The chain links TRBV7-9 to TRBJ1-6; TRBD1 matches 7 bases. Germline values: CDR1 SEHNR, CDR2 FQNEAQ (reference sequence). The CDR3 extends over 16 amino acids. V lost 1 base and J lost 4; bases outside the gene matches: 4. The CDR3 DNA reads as TGTGCCAGCAGCTTAGTAGGGACAGAATATAATTCACCCCTCCACTTT. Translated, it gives CASSLVGTEYNSPLHF.

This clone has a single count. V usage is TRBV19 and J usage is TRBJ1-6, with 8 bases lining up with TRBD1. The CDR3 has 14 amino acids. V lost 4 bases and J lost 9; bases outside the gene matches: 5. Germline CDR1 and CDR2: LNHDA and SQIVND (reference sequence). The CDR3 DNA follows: TGTGCCAGTAGTAACGGACAGGGTACTTCACCCCTCCACTTT. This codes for CASSNGQGTSPLHF.

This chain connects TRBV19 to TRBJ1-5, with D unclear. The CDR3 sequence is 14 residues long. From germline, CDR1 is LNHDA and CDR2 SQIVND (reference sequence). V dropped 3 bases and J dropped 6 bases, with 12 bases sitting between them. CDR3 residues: CASSIGRVGQPQHF. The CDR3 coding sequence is TGTGCCAGTAGTATCGGGAGGGTCGGTCAGCCCCAGCATTTT.

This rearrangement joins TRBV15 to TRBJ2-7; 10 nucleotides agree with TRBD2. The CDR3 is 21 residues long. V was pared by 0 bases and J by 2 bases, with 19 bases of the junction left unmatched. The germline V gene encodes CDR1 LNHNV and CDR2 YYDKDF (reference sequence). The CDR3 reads CATSRDGPPSGRTSLTYEQYF. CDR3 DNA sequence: TGTGCCACCAGCAGAGACGGTCCGCCTAGCGGGAGAACTTCCCTAACCTACGAGCAGTACTTC.

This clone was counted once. The CDR3 loop is CASRARGKGYEQYF. In DNA form, the CDR3 reads TGTGCCAGCAGGGCCCGAGGTAAGGGGTACGAGCAGTACTTC. The chain couples TRBV28 to TRBJ2-7; a possible D gene is TRBD1 (5 bases). V lost 6 bases to trimming and J lost 4 bases, with 16 bases between them. CDR1 is MDHEN and CDR2 is SYDVKM in the germline V gene. This CDR3 has 14 amino acids.

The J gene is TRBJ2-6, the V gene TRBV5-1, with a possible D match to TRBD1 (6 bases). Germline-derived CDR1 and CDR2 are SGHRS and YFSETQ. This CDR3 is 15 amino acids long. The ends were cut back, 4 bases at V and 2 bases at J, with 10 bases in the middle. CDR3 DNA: TGCGCCAGCAGCAGACAGGTTCCTGGGGCCAACGTCCTGACTTTC. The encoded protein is CASSRQVPGANVLTF.

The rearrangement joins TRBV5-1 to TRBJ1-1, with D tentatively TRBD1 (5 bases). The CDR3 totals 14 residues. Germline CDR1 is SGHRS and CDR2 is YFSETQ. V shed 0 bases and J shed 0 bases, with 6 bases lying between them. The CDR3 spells CASSLEGMNTEAFF. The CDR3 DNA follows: TGCGCCAGCAGCTTGGAGGGGATGAACACTGAAGCTTTCTTT.

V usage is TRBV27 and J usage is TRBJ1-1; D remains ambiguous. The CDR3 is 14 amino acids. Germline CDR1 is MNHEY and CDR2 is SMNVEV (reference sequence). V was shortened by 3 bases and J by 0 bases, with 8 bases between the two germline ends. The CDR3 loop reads CASSFQSMNTEAFF. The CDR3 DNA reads TGTGCCAGCAGTTTCCAGTCCATGAACACTGAAGCTTTCTTT.

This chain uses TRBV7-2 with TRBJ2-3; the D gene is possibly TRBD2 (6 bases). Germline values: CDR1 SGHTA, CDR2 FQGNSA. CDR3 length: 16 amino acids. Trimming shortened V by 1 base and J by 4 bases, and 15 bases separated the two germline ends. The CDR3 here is CASSLVGGPRADTQYF. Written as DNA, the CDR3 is TGTGCCAGCAGCTTAGTGGGGGGTCCCCGGGCAGATACGCAGTATTTT.

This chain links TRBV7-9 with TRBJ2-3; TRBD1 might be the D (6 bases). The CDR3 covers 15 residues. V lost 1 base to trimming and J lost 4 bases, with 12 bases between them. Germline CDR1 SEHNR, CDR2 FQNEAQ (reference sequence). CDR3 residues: CASSLVTGVSDTQYF. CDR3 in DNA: TGTGCCAGCAGCTTAGTGACAGGTGTTTCAGATACGCAGTATTTT.

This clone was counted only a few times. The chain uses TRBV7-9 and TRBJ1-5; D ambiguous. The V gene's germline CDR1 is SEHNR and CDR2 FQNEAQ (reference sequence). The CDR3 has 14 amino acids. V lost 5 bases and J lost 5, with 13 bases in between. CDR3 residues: CASSHSGSHQPQHF. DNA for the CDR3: TGTGCCAGCAGCCACTCGGGGAGTCATCAGCCCCAGCATTTT.

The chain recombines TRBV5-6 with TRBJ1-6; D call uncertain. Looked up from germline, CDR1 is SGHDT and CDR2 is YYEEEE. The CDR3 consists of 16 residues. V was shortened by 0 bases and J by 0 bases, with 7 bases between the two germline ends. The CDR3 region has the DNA TGTGCCAGCAGCTTGGGCCCGAGCTCCTATAATTCACCCCTCCACTTT. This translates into CASSLGPSSYNSPLHF.

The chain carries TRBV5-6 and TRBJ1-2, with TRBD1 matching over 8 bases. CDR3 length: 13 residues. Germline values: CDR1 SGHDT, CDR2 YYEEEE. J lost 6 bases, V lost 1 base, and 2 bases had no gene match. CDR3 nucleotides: TGTGCCAGCAGCTTGAGGACAGGGAATGGCTACACCTTC. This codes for CASSLRTGNGYTF.

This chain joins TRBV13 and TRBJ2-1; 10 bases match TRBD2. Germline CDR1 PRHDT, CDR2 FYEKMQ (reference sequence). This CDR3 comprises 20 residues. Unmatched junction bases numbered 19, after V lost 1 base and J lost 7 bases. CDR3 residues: CASSLERRGAGGPRRNEQFF. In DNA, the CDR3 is TGTGCCAGCAGCTTAGAGCGACGGGGAGCGGGGGGGCCTAGGCGGAATGAGCAGTTCTTC.

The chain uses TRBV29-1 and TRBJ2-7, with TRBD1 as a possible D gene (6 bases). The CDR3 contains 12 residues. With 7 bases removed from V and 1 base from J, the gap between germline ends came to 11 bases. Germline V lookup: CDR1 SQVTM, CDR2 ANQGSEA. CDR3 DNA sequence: TGCAGCGGCCTCGGACAGTCCTACGAGCAGTACTTC. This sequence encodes CSGLGQSYEQYF.

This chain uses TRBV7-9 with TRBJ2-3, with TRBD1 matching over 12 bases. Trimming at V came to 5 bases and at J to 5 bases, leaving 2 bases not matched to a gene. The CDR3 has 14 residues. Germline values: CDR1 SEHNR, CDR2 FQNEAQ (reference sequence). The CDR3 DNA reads TGTGCCAGCAGCGGGACAGGGGGCAGAGATACGCAGTATTTT. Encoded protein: CASSGTGGRDTQYF.

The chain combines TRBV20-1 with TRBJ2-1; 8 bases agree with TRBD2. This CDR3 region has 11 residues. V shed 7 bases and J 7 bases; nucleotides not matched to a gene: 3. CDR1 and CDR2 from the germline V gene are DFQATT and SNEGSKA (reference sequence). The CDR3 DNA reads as TGCAGTGTAGCGGGGACGAATGAGCAGTTCTTC. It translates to CSVAGTNEQFF.

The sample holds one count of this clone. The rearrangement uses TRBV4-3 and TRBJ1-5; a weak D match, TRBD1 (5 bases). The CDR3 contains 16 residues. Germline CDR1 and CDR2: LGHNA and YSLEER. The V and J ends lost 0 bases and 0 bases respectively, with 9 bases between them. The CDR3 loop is CASSQETAYSNQPQHF. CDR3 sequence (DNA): TGCGCCAGCAGCCAAGAGACAGCTTATAGCAATCAGCCCCAGCATTTT.

CDR3 protein: CASSLQGYEQYF. CDR3 in DNA: TGTGCCAGCAGCTTACAGGGTTACGAGCAGTACTTC. The chain has TRBV7-9 and TRBJ2-7; D might be TRBD1 (5 bases). CDR3 size: 12 residues. Deletions cut 2 bases from V and 4 bases from J, with 6 bases between. Germline CDR1 is SEHNR and CDR2 is FQNEAQ (reference sequence).

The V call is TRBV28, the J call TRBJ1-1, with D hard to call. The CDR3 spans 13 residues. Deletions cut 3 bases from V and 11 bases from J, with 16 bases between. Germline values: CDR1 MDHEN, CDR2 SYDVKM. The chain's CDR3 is CASSLPGGGRAFF. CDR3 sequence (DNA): TGTGCCAGCAGTTTGCCGGGCGGAGGCCGGGCTTTCTTT. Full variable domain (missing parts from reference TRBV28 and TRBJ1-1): DVKVTQSSRYLVKRTGEKVFLECVQDMDHENMFWYRQDPGLGLRLIYFSYDVKMKEKGDIPEGYSVSREKKERFSLILESASTNQTSMYLCASSLPGGGRAFFGQGTRLTVV.